The rows below give T cell receptor beta chains drawn from one sample of a study of glioma-infiltrating T cells after dendritic cell vaccination. The assay was immunoSEQ multiplex PCR, and TCRdb's table has in-frame clones only and misses some. In the table there are some 87,000 clones, 85% to 90% of which are singletons. This specimen was blood, taken before dendritic cell vaccination. The source is a human donor with glioblastoma. Each CDR3 is given with its conserved first and last residue. The D gene is left open where the match is weak. Clone size is shown for a subset of rows, as once, few, many or a class of expanded clone.

V gene,J gene,D gene,clone size,CDR3 DNA,CDR3 protein
TRBV30,TRBJ2-1,TRBD2,-,TGTGCCTGTCCGACTAGCGGGGCATACAATGAGCAGTTCTTC,CACPTSGAYNEQFF
TRBV29-1,TRBJ1-2,TRBD1,-,TGCAGCGTCGAAGGGGGCTCTCGAGGCTACACCTTC,CSVEGGSRGYTF
TRBV28,TRBJ1-5,TRBD1,-,TGTGCCAGCAGTTCCTTCGGGACAGCAGACAATCAGCCCCAGCATTTT,CASSSFGTADNQPQHF
TRBV9,TRBJ2-7,-,once,TGTGCCAGCAGCGTAGCCTCAGGAACCTACGAGCAGTACTTC,CASSVASGTYEQYF
TRBV6-1,TRBJ1-2,TRBD1,-,TGTGCCAGCAGTGAAAGGAAAGGGGGCATCTATGGCTACACCTTC,CASSERKGGIYGYTF
TRBV4-2,TRBJ2-1,TRBD2,-,TGTGCCAGCAGTCAGGGGACTAGCGGGAGCCTAAGTGAGCAGTTCTTC,CASSQGTSGSLSEQFF
TRBV4-1,TRBJ1-6,TRBD1,-,TGCGCCAGCAGCCAACCGACAGGGGTGAACAATTCACCCCTCCACTTT,CASSQPTGVNNSPLHF
TRBV6-1,TRBJ2-1,TRBD2,once,TGTGCCAGCAGTGAACTAGCGGGACCTGAGCAGTTCTTC,CASSELAGPEQFF
TRBV28,TRBJ1-2,TRBD1,-,TGTGCCACCCAGGGGGATCTAGGATATGGCTACACCTTC,CATQGDLGYGYTF
TRBV10-3,TRBJ2-7,TRBD1,-,TGTGCCATCAGGCCGACTACAGGGACAGGGGGCTTCGAGCAGTACTTC,CAIRPTTGTGGFEQYF
TRBV4-2,TRBJ1-1,-,-,TGTGCCAGCAGCCAAGACCCAAGGGGTAACACTGAAGCTTTCTTT,CASSQDPRGNTEAFF
TRBV18,TRBJ1-1,-,once,TGTGCCAGCTCACCCGGTTTGGTCGTGAACACTGAAGCTTTCTTT,CASSPGLVVNTEAFF
TRBV4-1,TRBJ1-2,-,once,TGCGCCAGCAGCCAAACGACAGCCACCTATGGCTACACCTTC,CASSQTTATYGYTF
TRBV5-1,TRBJ1-2,TRBD1,-,TGCGCCAGCAGCGATCCGGGACAGGCCTATGGCTACACCTTC,CASSDPGQAYGYTF
TRBV29-1,TRBJ2-7,TRBD2,-,TGCAGCGTTGAACGGACGGGGGGTGCAGAGCAGTACTTC,CSVERTGGAEQYF
TRBV7-9,TRBJ1-1,TRBD1,-,TGTGCCAGCAGCCCGACAGGGGGAACTGAAGCTTTCTTT,CASSPTGGTEAFF
TRBV11-2,TRBJ2-2,-,once,TGTGCCAGCAGCTCTCGGAGTGGGAGTCGGAACACCGGGGAGCTGTTTTTT,CASSSRSGSRNTGELFF